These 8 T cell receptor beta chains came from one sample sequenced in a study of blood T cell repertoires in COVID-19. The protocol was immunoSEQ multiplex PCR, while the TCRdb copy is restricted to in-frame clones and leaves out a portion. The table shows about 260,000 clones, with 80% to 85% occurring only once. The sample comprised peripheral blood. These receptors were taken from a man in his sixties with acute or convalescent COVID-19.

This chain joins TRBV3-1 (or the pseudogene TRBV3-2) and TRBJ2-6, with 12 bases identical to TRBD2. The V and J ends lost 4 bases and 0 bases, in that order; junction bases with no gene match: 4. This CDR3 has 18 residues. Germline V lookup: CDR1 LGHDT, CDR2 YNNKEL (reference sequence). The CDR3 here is CASSRTSGARSGANVLTF. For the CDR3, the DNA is TGTGCCAGCAGCCGGACTAGCGGGGCCCGCTCTGGGGCCAACGTCCTGACTTTC.

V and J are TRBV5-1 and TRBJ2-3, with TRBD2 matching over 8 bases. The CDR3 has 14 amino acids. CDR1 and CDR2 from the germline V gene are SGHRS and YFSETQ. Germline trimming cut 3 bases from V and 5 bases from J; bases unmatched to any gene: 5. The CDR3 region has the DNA TGCGCCAGCAGCTCGGGACTAGTCAGAGATACGCAGTATTTT. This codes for CASSSGLVRDTQYF.

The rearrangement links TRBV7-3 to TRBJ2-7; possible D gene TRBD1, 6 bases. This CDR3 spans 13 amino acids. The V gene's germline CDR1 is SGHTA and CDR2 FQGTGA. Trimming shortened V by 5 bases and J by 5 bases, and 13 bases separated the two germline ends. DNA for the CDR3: TGTGCCAGCAGCCCAGGGGCGGCCGACGAGCAGTACTTC. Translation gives CASSPGAADEQYF. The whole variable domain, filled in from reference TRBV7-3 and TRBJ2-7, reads GAGVSQTPSNKVTEKGKYVELRCDPISGHTALYWYRQSLGQGPEFLIYFQGTGAADDSGLPNDRFFAVRPEGSVSTLKIQRTERGDSAVYLCASSPGAADEQYFGPGTRLTVT.

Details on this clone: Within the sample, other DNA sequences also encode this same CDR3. The CDR3 DNA reads TGTGCCAGCAGCCAGACGCTAGCGGGAGTTAACAATGAGCAGTTCTTC. It specifies CASSQTLAGVNNEQFF. The chain is built from TRBV4-2 and TRBJ2-1, with 10 bases identical to TRBD2. The CDR3 extends over 16 amino acids. Germline V lookup: CDR1 LGHNA, CDR2 YNFKEQ. Losses at the gene ends were 3 bases for V and 5 bases for J; bases not matched to a gene: 7.

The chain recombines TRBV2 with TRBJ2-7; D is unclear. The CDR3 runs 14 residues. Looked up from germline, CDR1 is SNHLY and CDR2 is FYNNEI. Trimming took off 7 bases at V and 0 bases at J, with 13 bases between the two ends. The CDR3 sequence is CASKIPGYSYEQYF. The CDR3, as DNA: TGTGCCAGCAAAATTCCAGGCTACTCCTACGAGCAGTACTTC.

The CDR3 region is CASSPGLAGVGYEQFF. The CDR3 region has the DNA TGTGCCAGCAGCCCGGGACTAGCGGGAGTTGGATATGAGCAGTTCTTC. This rearrangement joins TRBV7-2 to TRBJ2-1, with 14 bases aligning to TRBD2. CDR3 size: 16 residues. Germline assignment: CDR1 SGHTA and CDR2 FQGNSA. V was clipped by 5 bases and J by 8 bases; unmatched bases: 8.

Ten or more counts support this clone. This chain's CDR3 is CASSLSLAGGSYEQYF. The CDR3 DNA reads TGTGCCAGCAGCTTATCTCTAGCGGGAGGGTCCTACGAGCAGTACTTC. This rearrangement joins TRBV7-2 to TRBJ2-7, with TRBD2 identical over 12 bases. This CDR3 is built from 16 residues. Germline V gene sequence: CDR1 SGHTA, CDR2 FQGNSA. Trimming removed 2 bases from V and 1 base from J; junction bases left unmatched: 3. The full variable domain, rest sourced from reference TRBV7-2 and TRBJ2-7, is GAGVSQSPSNKVTEKGKDVELRCDPISGHTALYWYRQSLGQGLEFLIYFQGNSAPDKSGLPSDRFSAERTGGSVSTLTIQRTQQEDSAVYLCASSLSLAGGSYEQYFGPGTRLTVT.

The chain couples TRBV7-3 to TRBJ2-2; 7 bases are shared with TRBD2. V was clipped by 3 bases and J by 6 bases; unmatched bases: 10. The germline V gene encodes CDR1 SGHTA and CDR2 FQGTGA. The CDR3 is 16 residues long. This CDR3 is CASSLSTSAVSGELFF. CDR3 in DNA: TGTGCCAGCAGCTTGAGTACTAGCGCGGTTTCCGGGGAGCTGTTTTTT.